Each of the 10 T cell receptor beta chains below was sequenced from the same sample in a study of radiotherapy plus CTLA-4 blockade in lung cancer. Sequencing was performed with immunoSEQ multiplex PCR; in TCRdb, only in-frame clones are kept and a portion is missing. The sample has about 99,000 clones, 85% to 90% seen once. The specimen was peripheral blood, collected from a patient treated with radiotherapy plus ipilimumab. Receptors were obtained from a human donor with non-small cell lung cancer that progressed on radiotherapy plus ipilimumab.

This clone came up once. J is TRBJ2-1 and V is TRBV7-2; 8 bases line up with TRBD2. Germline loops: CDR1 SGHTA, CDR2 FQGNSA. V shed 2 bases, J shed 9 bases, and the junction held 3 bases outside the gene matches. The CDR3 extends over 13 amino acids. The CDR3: CASSLFRGGEQFF. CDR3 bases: TGTGCCAGCAGCTTATTCCGGGGGGGTGAGCAGTTCTTC.

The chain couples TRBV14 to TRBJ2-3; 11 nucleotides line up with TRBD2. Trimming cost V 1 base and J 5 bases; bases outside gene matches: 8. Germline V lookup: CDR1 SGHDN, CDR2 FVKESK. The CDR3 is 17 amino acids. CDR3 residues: CASSQGKTSGIKDTQYF. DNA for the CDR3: TGTGCCAGCAGCCAAGGAAAGACTAGCGGGATCAAAGATACGCAGTATTTT.

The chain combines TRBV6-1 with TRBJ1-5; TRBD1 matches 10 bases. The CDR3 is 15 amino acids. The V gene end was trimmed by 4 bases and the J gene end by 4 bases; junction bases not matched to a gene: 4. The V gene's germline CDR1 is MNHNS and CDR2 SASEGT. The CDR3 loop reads CASSVDRGPNQPQHF. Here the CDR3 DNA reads TGTGCCAGCAGTGTCGACAGGGGGCCAAATCAGCCCCAGCATTTT.

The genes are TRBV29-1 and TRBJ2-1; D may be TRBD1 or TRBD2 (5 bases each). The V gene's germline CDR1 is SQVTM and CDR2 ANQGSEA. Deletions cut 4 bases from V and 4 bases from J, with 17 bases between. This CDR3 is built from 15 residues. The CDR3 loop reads CSVGGTWSGYNEQFF. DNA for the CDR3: TGCAGCGTTGGAGGGACGTGGTCGGGTTACAATGAGCAGTTCTTC.

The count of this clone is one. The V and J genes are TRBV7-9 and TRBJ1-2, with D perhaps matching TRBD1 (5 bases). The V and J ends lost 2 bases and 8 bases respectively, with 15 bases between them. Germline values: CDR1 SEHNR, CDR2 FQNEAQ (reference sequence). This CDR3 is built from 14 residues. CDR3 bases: TGTGCCAGCAGCTTACAGCAGGGCCCCGGAGGCTACACCTTC. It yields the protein CASSLQQGPGGYTF.

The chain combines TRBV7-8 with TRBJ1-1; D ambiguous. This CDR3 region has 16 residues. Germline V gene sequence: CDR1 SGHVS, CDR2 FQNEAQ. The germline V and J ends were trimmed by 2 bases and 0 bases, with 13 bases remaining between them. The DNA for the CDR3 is TGTGCCAGCAGCTTATTTGCCATAAGGTTGAACACTGAAGCTTTCTTT. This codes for CASSLFAIRLNTEAFF.

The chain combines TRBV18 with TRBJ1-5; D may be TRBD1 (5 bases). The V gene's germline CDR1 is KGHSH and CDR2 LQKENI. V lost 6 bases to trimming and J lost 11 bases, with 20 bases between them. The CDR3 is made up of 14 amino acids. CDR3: CASSGTDRGRSQHF. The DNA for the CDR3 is TGTGCCAGCTCCGGGACGGACCGGGGTAGGTCCCAGCATTTT.

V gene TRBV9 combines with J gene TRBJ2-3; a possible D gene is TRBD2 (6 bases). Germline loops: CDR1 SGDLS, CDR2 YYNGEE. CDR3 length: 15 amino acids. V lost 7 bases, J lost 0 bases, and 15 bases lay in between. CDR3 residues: CASRKAGKSTDTQYF. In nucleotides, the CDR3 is TGTGCCAGCCGTAAGGCGGGAAAAAGCACAGATACGCAGTATTTT.

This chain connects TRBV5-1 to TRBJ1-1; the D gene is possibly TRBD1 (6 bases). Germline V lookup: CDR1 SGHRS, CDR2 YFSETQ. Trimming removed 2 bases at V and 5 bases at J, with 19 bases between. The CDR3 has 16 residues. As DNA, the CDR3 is TGCGCCAGCAGCTTTGATCCGGGACACGCTTTGACTGAAGCTTTCTTT. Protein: CASSFDPGHALTEAFF. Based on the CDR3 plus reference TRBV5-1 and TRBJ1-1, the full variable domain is KAGVTQTPRYLIKTRGQQVTLSCSPISGHRSVSWYQQTPGQGLQFLFEYFSETQRNKGNFPGRFSGRQFSNSRSEMNVSTLELGDSALYLCASSFDPGHALTEAFFGQGTRLTVV.

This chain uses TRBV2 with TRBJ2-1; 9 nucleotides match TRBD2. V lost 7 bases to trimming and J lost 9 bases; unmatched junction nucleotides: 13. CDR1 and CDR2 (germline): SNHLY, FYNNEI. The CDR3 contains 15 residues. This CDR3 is CASKWRREGPSEQFF. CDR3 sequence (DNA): TGTGCCAGCAAATGGAGGCGGGAGGGCCCGAGTGAGCAGTTCTTC.